The entry below gives a single T cell receptor (beta chain) sequence along with its context. The entry originates in a study of PD-L1 blockade in urothelial cancer. About the study: Blood analysis took place 3 weeks (second dose) and 6 weeks after treatment start.

Germline V gives CDR1 MDHEN, CDR2 SYDVKM. Trimming cost V 7 bases and J 8 bases; bases outside gene matches: 6. The CDR3 runs to 14 residues. TCRdb keeps only in-frame clones here, not all; method: immunoSEQ multiplex PCR. Among 35,000 to 45,000 clones, roughly four fifths were seen once, and the ten largest hold roughly 15%. Time point of the sample: peripheral blood 6 weeks after treatment start. This sequence joins TRBV28 and TRBJ1-3, with 12 bases lining up with TRBD1. The sample was PBMCs, taken around atezolizumab (anti-PD-L1) treatment. This sequence originates from a man between 60 and 75 years old with urothelial cancer. CDR3 region: CASTGQGAEDTIYF. The CDR3 nucleotides read TGTGCCAGCACGGGACAGGGGGCTGAGGACACCATATATTTT.